A selection of T cell receptor beta chains follows, all from one sample in a study of blood T cell repertoires in COVID-19. Sequenced by immunoSEQ multiplex PCR; TCRdb stores in-frame clones only, minus some. The top ten hold 4.4% of the sample, which has under 200,000 clones, around 78% seen once. Sequenced input: PBMCs or T cells enriched from blood (not recorded which). The receptor set was obtained from a woman between 50 and 59 years old who had recovered from COVID-19. Both conserved end residues are part of each CDR3. A D gene is named only where the DNA matches it firmly. Some rows mark clone size as missing; the rest say once, few, many or name a class of expanded clone.

-	TRBJ2-6	TRBV18	-	CASARGGSISGANVLTF	TGTGCCAGCGCCCGAGGGGGTTCCATCTCTGGGGCCAACGTCCTGACTTTC
-	TRBJ1-2	TRBV4-2	-	CASSQGGGGSYTNYGYTF	TGTGCCAGCAGCCAAGGGGGGGGCGGTTCTTATACAAACTATGGCTACACCTTC
-	TRBJ1-1	TRBV9	-	CASSVGLLDTEAFF	TGTGCCAGCAGCGTGGGACTTCTAGACACTGAAGCTTTCTTT
many	TRBJ2-1	TRBV5-1	-	CASSLDTYNEQFF	TGCGCCAGCAGCTTGGACACGTACAATGAGCAGTTCTTC
-	TRBJ1-3	TRBV30	-	CASMRGISGNTIYF	TGTGCCTCGATGCGGGGGATCTCTGGAAACACCATATATTTT
-	TRBJ2-4	TRBV2	-	CASSDLDSNIQYF	TGTGCCAGCAGTGACCTAGATTCTAACATTCAGTACTTC
-	TRBJ2-1	TRBV7-8	TRBD2	CASSLASGLAENNEQFF	TGTGCCAGCAGCTTAGCTTCGGGACTAGCGGAGAACAATGAGCAGTTCTTC
-	TRBJ2-6	TRBV19	-	CASSIPWGAGANVLTF	TGTGCCAGTAGTATTCCGTGGGGAGCTGGGGCCAACGTCCTGACTTTC
-	TRBJ2-1	TRBV5-6	TRBD1	CASSVNRDGYRGLYNEQFF	TGTGCCAGCAGCGTGAATCGGGACGGCTACAGGGGGCTCTACAATGAGCAGTTCTTC
-	TRBJ1-2	TRBV5-1	-	CASSLLGGSYGYTF	TGCGCCAGCAGCCTACTGGGGGGTAGCTATGGCTACACCTTC
-	TRBJ1-1	TRBV28	-	CASSLLGGGTEAFF	TGTGCCAGCAGTTTACTCGGGGGGGGCACTGAAGCTTTCTTT
-	TRBJ2-1	TRBV15	TRBD2	CATSRTLGTSWNEQFF	TGTGCCACCAGCAGAACTCTCGGGACTAGCTGGAATGAGCAGTTCTTC
-	TRBJ1-4	TRBV5-4	-	CASSLKGGGAELFF	TGTGCCAGCAGCTTGAAGGGCGGGGGCGCGGAACTGTTTTTT
-	TRBJ1-1	TRBV12-3/TRBV12-4	-	CASGTGGRTEAFF	TGTGCCAGCGGTACCGGCGGAAGGACTGAAGCTTTCTTT
-	TRBJ1-2	TRBV5-1	-	CASSLRRDIYTF	TGCGCCAGCAGCTTGCGCAGGGATATCTACACCTTC
-	TRBJ1-2	TRBV6-1	-	CASSDPWAYTF	TGTGCCAGCAGTGACCCGTGGGCCTACACCTTC
-	TRBJ1-1	TRBV14	-	CASSLGTLGTEAFF	TGTGCCAGCAGCCTTGGGACATTGGGGACTGAAGCTTTCTTT
once	TRBJ1-6	TRBV6-6	-	CASGRIQGSYNSPLHF	TGTGCCAGCGGCCGAATACAGGGCTCCTATAATTCACCCCTCCACTTT
few	TRBJ1-1	TRBV11-3	TRBD1	CASSPGGQGHLGAFF	TGTGCCAGCAGCCCCGGGGGACAGGGGCACCTAGGGGCTTTCTTT
-	TRBJ1-6	TRBV19	TRBD1	CASSLTGNNSPLHF	TGTGCCAGTAGCCTGACAGGGAATAATTCACCCCTCCACTTT